These 7 T cell receptor beta chains originate from one sample sequenced in a study of patients and donors after allogeneic stem cell transplantation. TCRdb re-analysed the RT-PCR reads in MiXCR, keeping a single row per CDR3 protein. The table records about 88,000 distinct CDR3 sequences, roughly 48% of them present only once. The sample comprised blood, either unsorted or a sorted T cell fraction (not recorded which). These receptors all come from a human donor who was either an allogeneic HSCT recipient or a stem cell or donor lymphocyte infusion donor (not recorded which). It is not recorded whose cells these are; they may come from a transplant donor.

The chain carries TRBV6-2 or TRBV6-3 and TRBJ1-5; D not certain. This CDR3 spans 17 amino acids. Germline V gene sequence: CDR1 MNHEY, CDR2 SVGEGT. The germline V and J ends were trimmed by 0 bases and 1 base, with 13 bases remaining between them. CDR3 region: CASSYSAGSGSNQPQHF. For the CDR3, the DNA is TGTGCCAGCAGTTACTCCGCGGGGTCGGGAAGCAATCAGCCCCAGCATTTT.

This clonotype was found a few times. The chain carries TRBV12-3 or TRBV12-4 and TRBJ1-5, with 8 bases lining up with TRBD1. The CDR3 is 14 residues long. Trimming removed 3 bases from V and 6 bases from J; junction bases left unmatched: 4. The CDR3 DNA sequence: TGTGCCAGCAGTTTTGACAGGGGTGGTCAGCCCCAGCATTTT. Its protein is CASSFDRGGQPQHF.

This sequence joins TRBV20-1 and TRBJ1-2; 7 positions match TRBD1. This CDR3 is built from 12 residues. The germline gives CDR1 DFQATT, CDR2 SNEGSKA (reference sequence). V gave up 5 bases and J gave up 2 bases; unmatched junction bases: 2. The CDR3 region is CSADRENYGYTF. In DNA, the CDR3 is TGCAGTGCTGACAGGGAGAACTATGGCTACACCTTC.

V is TRBV9 and J is TRBJ1-1; no reliable D call. The CDR3 is made up of 13 amino acids. V was cut by 4 bases and J by 4 bases, with 11 bases left in between. The germline V gene has CDR1 SGDLS and CDR2 YYNGEE. The CDR3 bases are TGTGCCAGCAGCAGGGTTTCTGGCACTGAAGCTTTCTTT. Its protein product is CASSRVSGTEAFF.

V usage is TRBV6-5 and J usage is TRBJ2-7; tentatively, D is TRBD2 (6 bases). The CDR3 spans 15 residues. Germline CDR1 reads MNHEY; CDR2 reads SVGAGI. Trimming took off 0 bases at V and 0 bases at J, with 9 bases between the two ends. For the CDR3, the DNA is TGTGCCAGCAGTTACTCGGGAGGAGGCTCCTACGAGCAGTACTTC. Its protein is CASSYSGGGSYEQYF.

The rearrangement uses TRBV6-2 or TRBV6-3 and TRBJ1-1; D unclear. This CDR3 is built from 14 residues. V lost 0 bases and J 0 bases, leaving 5 bases between the germline ends. Per the germline V gene, CDR1 is MNHEY and CDR2 is SVGEGT. The CDR3: CASSYSTVNTEAFF. CDR3 bases: TGTGCCAGCAGTTACTCGACGGTGAACACTGAAGCTTTCTTT.

The chain joins TRBV6-6 to TRBJ1-1; the D is unclear. The CDR3 sequence is 11 residues long. V was shortened by 8 bases and J by 5 bases, with 9 bases between the two germline ends. Germline lookup yields CDR1 MNHNY and CDR2 SVGAGI (reference sequence). CDR3 amino acids: CASGMGTEAFF. Written as DNA, the CDR3 is TGTGCCAGCGGCATGGGGACTGAAGCTTTCTTT.